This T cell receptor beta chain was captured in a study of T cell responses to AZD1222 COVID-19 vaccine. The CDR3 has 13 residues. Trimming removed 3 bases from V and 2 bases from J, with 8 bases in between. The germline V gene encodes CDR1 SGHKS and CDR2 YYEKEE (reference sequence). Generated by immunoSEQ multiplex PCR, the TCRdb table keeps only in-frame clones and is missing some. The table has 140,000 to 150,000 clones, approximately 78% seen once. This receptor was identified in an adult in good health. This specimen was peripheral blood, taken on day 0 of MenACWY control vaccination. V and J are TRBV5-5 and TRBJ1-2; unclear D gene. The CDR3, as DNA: TGTGCCAGCAGCTCGGAGGGCAACTATGGCTACACCTTC. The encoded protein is CASSSEGNYGYTF.